This T cell receptor beta chain was sequenced for a study of CD8 T cells in Susac syndrome (dated by TCRdb to about 2019). Regarding the study in general: The study used repertoire sequencing to test whether antigen drove CD8+ T cell activation and differentiation in Susac syndrome. General findings and caveats noted by the study authors: The TCR sequencing and HLA analysis was acknowledged to have included a relatively small number of individuals.

Peripheral blood CD8+ and CD4+ T cells from healthy donors, Susac syndrome patients and multiple sclerosis patients were profiled by high-throughput TCR beta sequencing. Healthy donors were age- and sex-matched controls. Bulk CD8+ and CD4+ T cells were purified by magnetic negative isolation, while CD8+ TEMRA cells were enriched using FACS. Blood was drawn into EDTA tubes, processed within 24 hours, and PBMCs were isolated by density gradient centrifugation. PBMCs destined for TCR sequencing were cryopreserved in liquid nitrogen and later thawed in a 37 °C water bath. Purity of sorted or isolated CD4+, CD8+ and CD8+ TEMRA cells was at least 90%. Comments on this clonotype: Its antigen remains undetermined. No quality values exist for individual bases; no much larger clone is one base distant.

V is reduced by 4 bases and J by 0 bases, leaving a spacing of 21 bases between them. Based on the germline V gene, the CDR1 and CDR2 sequences are SQVTM and ANQGSEA. Inclusive of the bounding cysteine and phenylalanine, the CDR3 is 17 residues long. The entry retains the CDR3 DNA only, 51 bases that are in frame from base 1. RNA was extracted with the RNeasy kit and roughly 0.45 to 1 ug was reverse transcribed using random hexamers. TCR beta CDR3 regions were amplified with the immunoSEQ multiplex PCR assay covering 54 Vbeta and 13 Jbeta segments. PCR amplification bias was corrected using a synthetic template baseline for primer optimization and computational correction. The authors processed their data as follows. Reads were annotated to V, D and J genes per IMGT and analyzed with immunoSEQ Analyzer, keeping only productive sequences. To calculate clonality, Shannon entropy was normalized by log2 of the number of productive unique sequences and then subtracted from one. For each patient and control, public and private clones were evaluated within the 100 most prevalent clones. Susac-specific clones were defined as absent from healthy and MS cohorts, around 970 published viral clones and other ImmuneACCESS disease sequences. TCRdb took the public reads, trimmed them with fastp at Q25, ran MiXCR for clone calling and kept in-frame beta chains. Records with the same CDR3 protein are collapsed into one entry carrying the most frequent genes and DNA. It is TCRdb's table, rather than the study itself, that gives the V and J calls and clone size. Recorded for this sample are roughly 120,000 distinct CDR3 sequences; just under 95% of them occurred a single time. Jointly, the top ten make up 0.087% of the sample.

This receptor was obtained from a human donor in good health. The V and J segments used are TRBV29-1 and TRBJ1-1; a weak D assignment points to TRBD1 (6 bases agree). The sequencing sample was made of CD4+ T cells from PBMCs. Read as DNA, the sequence is TGCAGCGTTGGGAATAGGCCCTCGGACAGATTGAACACTGAAGCTTTCTTT. It is translated as CSVGNRPSDRLNTEAFF.